The clone carrying this T cell receptor beta chain has at least ten counts. Its antigen is as yet unknown. One entry per CDR3 protein, called by TCRdb with MiXCR from the 5' RACE reads. The table records under 40,000 distinct CDR3 sequences, around 5.2% of them present only once. This entry is derived from a study of spatial heterogeneity in lung cancer. Study-level background: The study consistently detected more beta-chain than alpha-chain sequences. Study-wide points: Whereas they appeared in blood less at follow-up, ubiquitous expanded tumor TCRs appeared there more at resection.

Germline V gene data show CDR1 as SQVTM and CDR2 as ANQGSEA. This CDR3 comprises 12 residues. V gave up 3 bases and J gave up 4 bases, with 9 bases separating them. The sample's time point: sample taken at primary tumor resection. The donor population consisted of approximately 70 patients with untreated, early-stage non-small cell lung cancer. The clonotype originates from a female donor with early-stage non-small cell lung cancer. The sample here was PBMCs, taken at surgery. V is TRBV29-1 and J is TRBJ1-1; D is uncertain. The CDR3, as DNA: TGCAGCGTTGACCCGGTCCTCACTGAAGCTTTCTTT. Translation gives CSVDPVLTEAFF.